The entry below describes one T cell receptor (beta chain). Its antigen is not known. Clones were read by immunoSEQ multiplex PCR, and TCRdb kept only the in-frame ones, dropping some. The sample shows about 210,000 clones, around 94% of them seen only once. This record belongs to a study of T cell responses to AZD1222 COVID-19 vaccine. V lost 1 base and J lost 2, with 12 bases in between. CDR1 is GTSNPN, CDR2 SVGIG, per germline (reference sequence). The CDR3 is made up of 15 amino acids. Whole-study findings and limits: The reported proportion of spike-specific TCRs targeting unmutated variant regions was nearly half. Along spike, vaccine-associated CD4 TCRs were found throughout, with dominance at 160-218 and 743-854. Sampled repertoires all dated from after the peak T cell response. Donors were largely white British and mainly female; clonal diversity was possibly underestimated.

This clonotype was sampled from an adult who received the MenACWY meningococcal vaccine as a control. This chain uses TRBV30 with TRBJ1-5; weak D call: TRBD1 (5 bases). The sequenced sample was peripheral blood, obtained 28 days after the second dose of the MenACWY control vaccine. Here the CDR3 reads CAWSEGRGGNQPQHF. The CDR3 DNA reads TGTGCCTGGAGTGAAGGGAGGGGTGGCAATCAGCCCCAGCATTTT.